This T cell receptor (beta chain) is drawn from a study of T cell responses to AZD1222 COVID-19 vaccine. Study-wide results and limits: The donor group comprised mostly white British people and more females; the analysis possibly underestimated clonal diversity. Increased Spike-specific TCR breadth and depth were observed after two AZD1222 doses. CD4 TCRs covered the whole spike, strongest at regions 160-218 and 743-854.

As concerns this clone: What it binds is not known.

The repertoire was sequenced with immunoSEQ multiplex PCR; TCRdb's copy has only in-frame clones and lacks some. The sample includes 120,000 to 150,000 clones, about 91% of them seen just once. Unmatched junction bases numbered 0, after V lost 2 bases and J lost 6 bases. The germline V gene has CDR1 SGHRS and CDR2 YFSETQ. This CDR3 spans 12 amino acids. The source of this sequence is an adult in good health. V is TRBV5-1 and J is TRBJ2-3; TRBD2 agrees at 7 bases. Here the sequenced sample was peripheral blood, taken on day 0 of AZD1222 vaccination. The CDR3 DNA reads as TGCGCCAGCAGCTTCGGGAGGGATACGCAGTATTTT. It codes for CASSFGRDTQYF.